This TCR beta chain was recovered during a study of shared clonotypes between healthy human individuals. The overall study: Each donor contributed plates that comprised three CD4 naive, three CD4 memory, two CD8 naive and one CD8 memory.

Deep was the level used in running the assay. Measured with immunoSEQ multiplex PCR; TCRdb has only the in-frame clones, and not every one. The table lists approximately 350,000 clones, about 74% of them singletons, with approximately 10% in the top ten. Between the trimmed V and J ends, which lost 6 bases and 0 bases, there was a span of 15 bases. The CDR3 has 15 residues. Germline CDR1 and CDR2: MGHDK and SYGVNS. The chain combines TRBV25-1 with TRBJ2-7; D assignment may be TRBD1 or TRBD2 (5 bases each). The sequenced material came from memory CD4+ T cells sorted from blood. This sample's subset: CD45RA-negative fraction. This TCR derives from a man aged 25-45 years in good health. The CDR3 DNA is TGTGCCAGCAGAGCCATTTGGGACGACTCCTACGAGCAGTACTTC. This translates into CASRAIWDDSYEQYF.